The 26 T cell receptor beta chains given below trace back to one sample, sequenced in a study of blood T cell repertoires in COVID-19. This table comes from immunoSEQ multiplex PCR, and its TCRdb copy is limited to in-frame clones, with some not included. This sample carries over 200,000 clones, about 83% of them seen once, and the ten largest clones take 1.3%. The specimen sequenced was peripheral blood. The source is a woman aged 25 to 39 with COVID-19, enrolled during active disease.

CDR3 in DNA: TGTGCCAGCAGCTTTCCGGGGACAGCGGCTTTCTTT. It yields the protein CASSFPGTAAFF. The V gene is TRBV11-2, the J gene TRBJ1-1; TRBD1 matches at 7 bases. J lost 11 bases, V lost 3 bases, and 6 bases had no gene match. The CDR3 contains 12 residues. Germline V gene lookup returns CDR1 SGHAT and CDR2 FQNNGV.

The genes are TRBV6-5 and TRBJ1-2, with TRBD1 matching 9 bases. Germline CDR1 and CDR2: MNHEY and SVGAGI. The CDR3 sequence is 16 residues long. V was pared by 11 bases and J by 4 bases, with 17 bases of the junction left unmatched. Here the CDR3 DNA reads TGTGCCGGGAGTTCGGGACAGGGAGTGGGGCCCTATGGCTACACCTTC. This gives the protein CAGSSGQGVGPYGYTF.

As DNA, the CDR3 is TGCGCCAGCAGCCAAGCCTCCGGGACAGGGACCTACGAGCAGTACTTC. This translates into CASSQASGTGTYEQYF. The chain employs TRBV4-3 and TRBJ2-7; the match to TRBD1 covers 9 bases. Losses at the gene ends were 1 base for V and 2 bases for J; bases not matched to a gene: 6. Germline loops: CDR1 LGHNA, CDR2 YSLEER. The CDR3 contains 16 residues.

This clone was seen a handful of times. The chain employs TRBV30 and TRBJ2-5; 8 nucleotides match TRBD2. V gave up 6 bases and J gave up 4 bases; unmatched junction bases: 10. The V gene's germline CDR1 is GTSNPN and CDR2 SVGIG (reference sequence). The CDR3 is made up of 14 amino acids. The CDR3 DNA sequence: TGTGCCTGCAAATATAGGCTAGCGGGAGAGACCCAGTACTTC. Its protein is CACKYRLAGETQYF.

The chain employs TRBV30 and TRBJ1-6; D is undetermined. Germline V gene sequence: CDR1 GTSNPN, CDR2 SVGIG (reference sequence). The V gene lost 2 bases and the J gene lost 5 bases, with 7 bases spanning the gap. CDR3 length: 13 amino acids. The CDR3 here is CAWSLINNSPLHF. The CDR3 DNA is TGTGCCTGGAGTTTAATAAATAATTCACCCCTCCACTTT.

The CDR3 sequence is CASSFSGGLRETQYF. DNA for the CDR3: TGCGCCAGCAGCTTCAGCGGGGGCCTGAGAGAGACCCAGTACTTC. The chain has TRBV5-1 and TRBJ2-5; 8 positions match TRBD2. The CDR3 contains 15 residues. V shed 2 bases and J 4 bases; nucleotides not matched to a gene: 7. Germline V gives CDR1 SGHRS, CDR2 YFSETQ.

This chain joins TRBV18 and TRBJ1-2; D might be TRBD1 (5 bases). CDR1 KGHSH and CDR2 LQKENI come from the germline V gene. The CDR3 totals 14 residues. The V end lost 2 bases, the J end lost 2 bases, and 9 bases lay between the germline ends. CDR3 DNA: TGTGCCAGCTCACCAACAGGACAAAACTATGGCTACACCTTC. It yields the protein CASSPTGQNYGYTF. Drawing the rest from reference TRBV18 and TRBJ1-2, the complete variable domain is NAGVMQNPRHLVRRRGQEARLRCSPMKGHSHVYWYRQLPEEGLKFMVYLQKENIIDESGMPKERFSAEFPKEGPSILRIQQVVRGDSAAYFCASSPTGQNYGYTFGSGTRLTVV.

As regards this clone: Additional DNA sequences in this sample encode the identical CDR3. The chain employs TRBV9 and TRBJ1-2, with D possibly being TRBD1 (5 bases). The CDR3 has 13 residues. Trimming took off 5 bases at V and 2 bases at J, with 10 bases between the two ends. Germline V gives CDR1 SGDLS, CDR2 YYNGEE. CDR3: CASSLDSNYGYTF. The CDR3 DNA reads as TGTGCCAGCAGTCTAGACAGCAACTATGGCTACACCTTC.

The chain has TRBV29-1 and TRBJ2-7; TRBD1 matches 8 bases. V trimming: 4 bases; J trimming: 3 bases; junction bases outside the gene matches: 8. This CDR3 is 14 amino acids long. Germline V lookup: CDR1 SQVTM, CDR2 ANQGSEA. CDR3 DNA: TGCAGCGTTGGGACAACGACAGGGGTCTACGAGCAGTACTTC. It codes for CSVGTTTGVYEQYF.

The chain is built from TRBV6-1 and TRBJ2-2; D is perhaps TRBD2 (5 bases). Trimming took off 0 bases at V and 1 base at J, with 9 bases between the two ends. Germline loops: CDR1 MNHNS, CDR2 SASEGT. The CDR3 sequence is 16 residues long. The DNA of the CDR3 is TGTGCCAGCAGTGAAGCGAGGGCAGGGAACACCGGGGAGCTGTTTTTT. Protein product: CASSEARAGNTGELFF.

J is TRBJ1-5 and V is TRBV5-6; 9 bases agree with TRBD1. The CDR3 extends over 13 amino acids. The junction had 4 bases not matched to a gene; V was cut back by 4 bases and J by 8 bases. CDR1 SGHDT and CDR2 YYEEEE come from the germline V gene. The CDR3 is CASSPGTGKPQHF. For the CDR3, the DNA is TGTGCCAGCAGCCCAGGGACAGGGAAGCCCCAGCATTTT. The full variable domain, with the rest looked up from reference TRBV5-6 and TRBJ1-5, is DAGVTQSPTHLIKTRGQQVTLRCSPKSGHDTVSWYQQALGQGPQFIFQYYEEEERQRGNFPDRFSGHQFPNYSSELNVNALLLGDSALYLCASSPGTGKPQHFGDGTRLSIL.

The V call is TRBV27, the J call TRBJ2-3; TRBD2 matches at 9 bases. J lost 6 bases, V lost 0 bases, and 4 bases had no gene match. The CDR3 is made up of 15 amino acids. Per germline, CDR1 MNHEY and CDR2 SMNVEV (reference sequence). The CDR3 reads CASSLSGTSPDTQYF. The CDR3 region has the DNA TGTGCCAGCAGTTTATCCGGGACTAGCCCGGATACGCAGTATTTT.

V is TRBV3-1 (or the pseudogene TRBV3-2) and J is TRBJ2-7; perhaps TRBD1 as D (6 bases). V was trimmed by 3 bases and J by 5 bases, leaving 11 bases between them. The CDR3 is 13 amino acids. Germline CDR1 LGHDT, CDR2 YNNKEL (reference sequence). CDR3 loop: CASSHSQGHEQYF. The CDR3 nucleotides read TGTGCCAGCAGCCATTCCCAGGGGCACGAGCAGTACTTC.

The chain links TRBV7-9 to TRBJ2-1, with 8 nucleotides matching TRBD2. The J segment lost 7 bases and the V segment lost 0 bases, leaving 8 bases of the junction unmatched. Germline CDR1 is SEHNR and CDR2 is FQNEAQ (reference sequence). The CDR3 runs 16 residues. DNA of the CDR3: TGTGCCAGCAGCTTAGCCACTAGCGGTGTTGGGAATGAGCAGTTCTTC. Amino acid sequence: CASSLATSGVGNEQFF.

This chain uses TRBV9 with TRBJ1-3; the D gene is possibly TRBD1 (5 bases). Trimming pared 1 base from V and 2 bases from J, leaving 16 bases between. Germline V gives CDR1 SGDLS, CDR2 YYNGEE. This CDR3 spans 17 amino acids. The CDR3 is CASSVLHSGRAGNTIYF. CDR3 bases: TGTGCCAGCAGCGTACTTCATAGTGGCAGGGCTGGAAACACCATATATTTT.

Notes on this clone: Other DNA sequences in this sample translate to the same CDR3. The V and J genes are TRBV7-2 and TRBJ1-5; 9 nucleotides align to TRBD1. This CDR3 is built from 14 residues. The J segment lost 5 bases and the V segment lost 5 bases, leaving 4 bases of the junction unmatched. Germline CDR1 SGHTA, CDR2 FQGNSA. CDR3 nucleotide sequence: TGTGCCAGCAGCCGGGACAGGGTTGATCAGCCCCAGCATTTT. This encodes CASSRDRVDQPQHF.

This chain connects TRBV10-3 to TRBJ2-3; TRBD1 is a possible D gene (5 bases). The CDR3 sequence is 14 residues long. Germline loops: CDR1 ENHRY, CDR2 SYGVKD. V was pared by 7 bases and J by 4 bases, with 15 bases between. The CDR3, as DNA: TGTGCCATCAAGGGCAGGGATAGAGCAGATACGCAGTATTTT. This sequence encodes CAIKGRDRADTQYF.

The V gene is TRBV5-6, the J gene TRBJ2-2, with TRBD2 matching 9 bases. Germline values: CDR1 SGHDT, CDR2 YYEEEE. V was pared by 2 bases and J by 7 bases, with 6 bases of the junction left unmatched. This CDR3 contains 15 residues. The CDR3 DNA sequence: TGTGCCAGCAGCTTTATAGCGGGAGAGGTCGGGGAGCTGTTTTTT. Amino acid sequence: CASSFIAGEVGELFF.

The CDR3 nucleotides read TGTGCCAGCAGTTTAAACCCCCCCGGGACAGGTTATTACAATGAGCAGTTCTTC. This translates into CASSLNPPGTGYYNEQFF. The rearrangement joins TRBV27 to TRBJ2-1; 8 bases match TRBD1. Germline V gene data show CDR1 as MNHEY and CDR2 as SMNVEV (reference sequence). V dropped 2 bases and J dropped 4; count of bases not matched to a gene: 13. This CDR3 comprises 18 residues.

This clone was seen a single time. V gene TRBV7-7 combines with J gene TRBJ2-5; 11 bases are a match to TRBD1. V was pared by 10 bases and J by 5 bases, with 6 bases of the junction left unmatched. The V gene's germline CDR1 is SSHAT and CDR2 FNYEAQ (reference sequence). The CDR3 sequence is 13 residues long. DNA of the CDR3: TGTGCCACCGGACAGGGGGCTTTGGAGACCCAGTACTTC. This gives the protein CATGQGALETQYF. Complete variable domain (other parts from reference TRBV7-7 and TRBJ2-5): GAGVSQSPRYKVTKRGQDVTLRCDPISSHATLYWYQQALGQGPEFLTYFNYEAQPDKSGLPSDRFSAERPEGSISTLTIQRTEQRDSAMYRCATGQGALETQYFGPGTRLLVL.

The chain combines TRBV7-9 with TRBJ2-1, with 9 bases lining up with TRBD2. Trimming removed 2 bases from V and 4 bases from J; junction bases left unmatched: 0. Germline V gene data show CDR1 as SEHNR and CDR2 as FQNEAQ (reference sequence). The CDR3 contains 14 residues. The CDR3 is CASSLSGGYNEQFF. In DNA form, the CDR3 reads TGTGCCAGCAGCTTAAGCGGGGGGTACAATGAGCAGTTCTTC.

This rearrangement joins TRBV11-2 to TRBJ1-1; no clear D. Germline V CDR1 and CDR2: SGHAT, FQNNGV. The CDR3 has 15 residues. V was clipped by 1 base and J by 0 bases, with 9 bases between them. The CDR3 is CASSLAPGMNTEAFF. CDR3 in DNA: TGTGCCAGCAGCTTAGCCCCGGGGATGAACACTGAAGCTTTCTTT.

The chain recombines TRBV7-9 with TRBJ1-1; tentative D call: TRBD1 (5 bases). Germline V lookup: CDR1 SEHNR, CDR2 FQNEAQ (reference sequence). Trimming cost V 6 bases and J 2 bases, with 19 bases left between them. CDR3 length: 16 amino acids. DNA for the CDR3: TGTGCCAGCAGTACCCCTCAGGGAGGGCTAAACACTGAAGCTTTCTTT. It yields the protein CASSTPQGGLNTEAFF. The variable domain in full, completed from reference TRBV7-9 and TRBJ1-1, reads DTGVSQNPRHKITKRGQNVTFRCDPISEHNRLYWYRQTLGQGPEFLTYFQNEAQLEKSRLLSDRFSAERPKGSFSTLEIQRTEQGDSAMYLCASSTPQGGLNTEAFFGQGTRLTVV.

The J gene is TRBJ1-2, the V gene TRBV28; TRBD1 matches at 8 bases. Germline V gene lookup returns CDR1 MDHEN and CDR2 SYDVKM. The CDR3 extends over 15 amino acids. Losses at the gene ends were 1 base for V and 6 bases for J; bases not matched to a gene: 7. In nucleotides, the CDR3 is TGTGCCAGCAGTTTATCACAGGGGGTTGTCCATGGCTACACCTTC. Protein product: CASSLSQGVVHGYTF.

This clone was counted between two and nine times. CDR3 residues: CASSQTSGSLHEQFF. The CDR3 DNA reads as TGTGCCAGCAGTCAGACTAGCGGGAGTCTCCATGAGCAGTTCTTC. The genes are TRBV9 and TRBJ2-1; 12 nucleotides agree with TRBD2. CDR3 length: 15 residues. J lost 8 bases, V lost 5 bases, and 8 bases had no gene match. Germline V CDR1 and CDR2: SGDLS, YYNGEE. Full variable domain (missing parts from reference TRBV9 and TRBJ2-1): DSGVTQTPKHLITATGQRVTLRCSPRSGDLSVYWYQQSLDQGLQFLIQYYNGEERAKGNILERFSAQQFPDLHSELNLSSLELGDSALYFCASSQTSGSLHEQFFGPGTRLTVL.

V usage is TRBV5-4 and J usage is TRBJ1-2; 9 nucleotides line up with TRBD1. The CDR3 contains 14 residues. Germline V CDR1 and CDR2: SGHNT, YYREEE (reference sequence). Trimming at V came to 4 bases and at J to 7 bases, leaving 8 bases not matched to a gene. CDR3 amino acids: CASSPRQGVSGYTF. CDR3 nucleotides: TGTGCCAGCAGCCCCCGACAGGGGGTAAGTGGCTACACCTTC.